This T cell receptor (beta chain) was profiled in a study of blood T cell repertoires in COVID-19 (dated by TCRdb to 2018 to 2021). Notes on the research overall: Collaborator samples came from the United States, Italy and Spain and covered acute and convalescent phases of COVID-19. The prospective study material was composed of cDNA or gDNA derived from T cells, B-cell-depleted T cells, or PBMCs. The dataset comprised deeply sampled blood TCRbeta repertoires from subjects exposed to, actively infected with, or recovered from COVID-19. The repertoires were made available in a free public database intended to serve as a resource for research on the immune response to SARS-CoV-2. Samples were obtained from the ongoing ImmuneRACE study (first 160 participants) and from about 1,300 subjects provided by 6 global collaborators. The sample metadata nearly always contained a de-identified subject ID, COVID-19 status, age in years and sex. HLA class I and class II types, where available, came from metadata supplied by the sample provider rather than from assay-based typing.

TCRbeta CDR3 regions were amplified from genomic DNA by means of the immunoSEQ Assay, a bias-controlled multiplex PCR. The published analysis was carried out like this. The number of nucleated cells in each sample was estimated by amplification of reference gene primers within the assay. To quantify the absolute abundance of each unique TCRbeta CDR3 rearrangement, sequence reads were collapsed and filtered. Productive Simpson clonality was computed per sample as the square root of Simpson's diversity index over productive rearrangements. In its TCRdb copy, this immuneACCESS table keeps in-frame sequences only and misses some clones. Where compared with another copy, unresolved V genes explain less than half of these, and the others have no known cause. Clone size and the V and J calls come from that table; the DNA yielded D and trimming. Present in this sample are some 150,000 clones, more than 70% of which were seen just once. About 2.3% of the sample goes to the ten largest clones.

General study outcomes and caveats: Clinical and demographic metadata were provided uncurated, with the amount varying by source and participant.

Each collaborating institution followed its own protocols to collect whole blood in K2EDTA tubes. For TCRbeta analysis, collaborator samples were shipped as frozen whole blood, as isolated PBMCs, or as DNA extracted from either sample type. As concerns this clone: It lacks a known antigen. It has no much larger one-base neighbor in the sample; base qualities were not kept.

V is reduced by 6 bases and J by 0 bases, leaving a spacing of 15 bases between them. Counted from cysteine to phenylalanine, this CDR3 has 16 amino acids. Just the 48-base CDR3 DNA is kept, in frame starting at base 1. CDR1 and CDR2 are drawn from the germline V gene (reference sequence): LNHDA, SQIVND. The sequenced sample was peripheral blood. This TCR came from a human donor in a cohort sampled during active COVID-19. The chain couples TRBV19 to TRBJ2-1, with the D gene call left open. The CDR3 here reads CASSQDIAGSYNEQFF. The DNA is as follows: TGTGCCAGTAGCCAAGACATTGCCGGCTCCTACAATGAGCAGTTCTTC.